These 25 T cell receptor beta chains share one sample of origin, sequenced in a study of early T cells in non-severe SARS-CoV-2 infection. TCRdb re-called the 5' RACE reads through MiXCR, storing one row per CDR3 protein. The sample lists under 85,000 distinct CDR3 sequences; roughly 14% were seen once. Sequencing used whole blood, obtained at baseline. The receptor source for this set is an adult who was a healthcare worker with PCR-confirmed SARS-CoV-2 infection or an uninfected control (not recorded which).

The chain couples TRBV6-1 to TRBJ1-2; D is ambiguous. CDR1 is MNHNS, CDR2 SASEGT, per germline. With 9 bases removed from V and 8 bases from J, the gap between germline ends came to 19 bases. CDR3 length: 13 amino acids. CDR3 coding DNA: TGTGCCAGTGGAGGCGGACGACTATTCGGCTACACCTTC. Translating it yields CASGGGRLFGYTF.

There are a few counts of this clonotype. The chain recombines TRBV3-1 with TRBJ1-2; D is unresolved. Looked up from germline, CDR1 is LGHDT and CDR2 is YNNKEL (reference sequence). The CDR3 totals 15 residues. The V and J ends lost 2 bases and 6 bases respectively, with 16 bases between them. CDR3 residues: CASSQPREGRDGYTF. CDR3 bases: TGTGCCAGCAGCCAACCCCGGGAGGGCCGGGATGGCTACACCTTC.

This clonotype was detected only a few times. The V and J genes are TRBV7-2 and TRBJ2-4, with D perhaps TRBD2 (5 bases). Trimming stripped 1 base from V and 0 bases from J, with 7 bases between. The CDR3 consists of 15 residues. Germline-derived CDR1 and CDR2 are SGHTA and FQGNSA. In DNA form, the CDR3 reads TGTGCCAGCAGCTTAGGGGAGTTAGCCAAAAACATTCAGTACTTC. This codes for CASSLGELAKNIQYF.

In its sample, this clonotype was seen a few times. The V and J genes are TRBV19 and TRBJ2-7, with a weak D call TRBD1 (5 bases). Trimming took off 4 bases at V and 5 bases at J, with 15 bases between the two ends. The CDR3 covers 14 residues. Germline loops: CDR1 LNHDA, CDR2 SQIVND (reference sequence). The CDR3: CASSTLDTPHEQYF. Written as DNA, the CDR3 is TGTGCCAGTAGTACCCTGGACACTCCCCACGAGCAGTACTTC.

This clonotype turned up a few times. V and J are TRBV28 and TRBJ2-7, with 9 bases identical to TRBD1. The CDR3 loop spans 14 amino acids. With 4 bases clipped from V and 0 bases from J, the junction kept 1 base outside the gene matches. The germline V gene encodes CDR1 MDHEN and CDR2 SYDVKM. The CDR3 sequence: CASSSTGGSYEQYF. The DNA of the CDR3 is TGTGCCAGCAGTTCGACAGGGGGCTCCTACGAGCAGTACTTC.

The table lists this clonotype with a few counts. The CDR3 is CASGIAHEQYF. CDR3 nucleotides: TGCGCAAGTGGGATAGCCCACGAGCAGTACTTC. The chain combines TRBV10-2 with TRBJ2-7; D is ambiguous. CDR1 is WSHSY, CDR2 SAAADI, per germline. The CDR3 length is 11 residues.

This clonotype was counted between two and nine times. This chain links TRBV2 with TRBJ1-3; no clear D gene. Germline V CDR1 and CDR2: SNHLY, FYNNEI. This CDR3 is 12 amino acids long. Trimming removed 1 base from V and 4 bases from J, with 2 bases in between. The CDR3 DNA follows: TGTGCCAGCAGTGAAGGGGGAAACACCATATATTTT. Translation gives CASSEGGNTIYF.

In this sample, this clonotype turned up a few times. This rearrangement joins TRBV7-2 to TRBJ2-5, with TRBD2 matching 8 bases. The CDR3 contains 14 residues. V trimming: 5 bases; J trimming: 7 bases; junction bases outside the gene matches: 9. CDR1 and CDR2 (germline): SGHTA, FQGNSA. CDR3 nucleotides: TGTGCCAGCAGCCAGGGGACTAGGGGCGTGACCCAGTACTTC. As protein: CASSQGTRGVTQYF.

The CDR3 reads CASSTMTGTSGYNEQFF. The CDR3 DNA reads as TGTGCCAGCAGTACTATGACCGGGACTAGCGGATACAATGAGCAGTTCTTC. This sequence joins TRBV27 and TRBJ2-1; 11 positions agree with TRBD2. This CDR3 spans 17 amino acids. CDR1 and CDR2 from the germline V gene are MNHEY and SMNVEV (reference sequence). V was pared by 5 bases and J by 4 bases, with 10 bases of the junction left unmatched.

In nucleotides, the CDR3 is TGTGCCAGCAGCTTGAGGACTAGCGGGAGAGCCGGGGAGCTGTTTTTT. Its translation: CASSLRTSGRAGELFF. The chain is built from TRBV7-2 and TRBJ2-2; TRBD2 matches at 13 bases. The CDR3 contains 16 residues. The V gene end was trimmed by 3 bases and the J gene end by 6 bases; junction bases not matched to a gene: 4. In germline, CDR1 is SGHTA, CDR2 FQGNSA.

The CDR3 protein is CASSQDRLAAGPNEQFF. The CDR3 coding sequence is TGCGCCAGCAGCCAAGATCGGCTAGCGGCCGGCCCCAATGAGCAGTTCTTC. The chain joins TRBV4-1 to TRBJ2-1; the match to TRBD2 covers 7 bases. The trim removed 0 bases at V and 6 bases at J, leaving 11 bases unmatched. Germline assignment: CDR1 MGHRA and CDR2 YSYEKL. This CDR3 is built from 17 residues.

This clonotype has only a few counts. The CDR3 reads CASSSGTSGPNEQFF. Here the CDR3 DNA reads TGTGCCAGCAGCTCGGGGACTAGCGGTCCCAATGAGCAGTTCTTC. The chain joins TRBV7-6 to TRBJ2-1; the match to TRBD2 covers 11 bases. Per germline, CDR1 SGHVS and CDR2 FNYEAQ. V shed 4 bases, J shed 6 bases, and the junction held 5 bases outside the gene matches. There are 15 residues in the CDR3. Using reference TRBV7-6 and TRBJ2-1 for the parts outside the CDR3, the full variable domain is GAGVSQSPRYKVTKRGQDVALRCDPISGHVSLYWYRQALGQGPEFLTYFNYEAQQDKSGLPNDRFSAERPEGSISTLTIQRTEQRDSAMYRCASSSGTSGPNEQFFGPGTRLTVL.

This chain joins TRBV19 and TRBJ1-2; unclear D gene. Trimming shortened V by 3 bases and J by 4 bases, and 15 bases separated the two germline ends. CDR1 LNHDA and CDR2 SQIVND come from the germline V gene (reference sequence). The CDR3 spans 15 residues. CDR3 residues: CASSIRPGRGYGYTF. In nucleotides, the CDR3 is TGTGCCAGTAGTATCCGGCCTGGGCGCGGCTATGGCTACACCTTC. The variable domain in full, completed from reference TRBV19 and TRBJ1-2, reads DGGITQSPKYLFRKEGQNVTLSCEQNLNHDAMYWYRQDPGQGLRLIYYSQIVNDFQKGDIAEGYSVSREKKESFPLTVTSAQKNPTAFYLCASSIRPGRGYGYTFGSGTRLTVV.

Many counts were recorded for this clonotype. CDR3 protein: CASSLVGGTDTQYF. CDR3 nucleotides: TGTGCCAGCAGCCTCGTGGGCGGCACAGATACGCAGTATTTT. The chain employs TRBV2 and TRBJ2-3; D unresolved. The germline V gene has CDR1 SNHLY and CDR2 FYNNEI. V lost 6 bases, J lost 1 base, and 11 bases lay in between. The CDR3 is 14 residues long. Full variable domain (rest looked up from reference TRBV2 and TRBJ2-3): EPEVTQTPSHQVTQMGQEVILRCVPISNHLYFYWYRQILGQKVEFLVSFYNNEISEKSEIFDDQFSVERPDGSNFTLKIRSTKLEDSAMYFCASSLVGGTDTQYFGPGTRLTVL.

A single count supports this clonotype. The chain has TRBV25-1 and TRBJ2-1, with TRBD1 matching 7 bases. CDR1 is MGHDK, CDR2 SYGVNS, per germline. The CDR3 is 17 residues long. With 3 bases clipped from V and 4 bases from J, the junction kept 12 bases outside the gene matches. Here the CDR3 reads CASSEQMWDSLYNEQFF. CDR3 in DNA: TGTGCCAGCAGTGAGCAAATGTGGGACAGCCTTTACAATGAGCAGTTCTTC.

This clonotype was recorded many times. The V call is TRBV25-1, the J call TRBJ1-5; D gene unclear. Germline V gives CDR1 MGHDK, CDR2 SYGVNS. The CDR3 has 13 amino acids. The V gene lost 3 bases and the J gene lost 4 bases, with 7 bases spanning the gap. CDR3 nucleotide sequence: TGTGCCAGCAGTGACACGGGGAATCAGCCCCAGCATTTT. Its translation is CASSDTGNQPQHF. Based on the CDR3 plus reference TRBV25-1 and TRBJ1-5, the full variable domain is EADIYQTPRYLVIGTGKKITLECSQTMGHDKMYWYQQDPGMELHLIHYSYGVNSTEKGDLSSESTVSRIRTEHFPLTLESARPSHTSQYLCASSDTGNQPQHFGDGTRLSIL.

This clonotype was seen more than once but under ten times. This chain joins TRBV29-1 and TRBJ2-7; unclear D gene. This CDR3 has 12 residues. Trimming pared 5 bases from V and 2 bases from J, leaving 10 bases between. Germline V CDR1 and CDR2: SQVTM, ANQGSEA. The CDR3 DNA reads TGCAGCGTTACGACGGAAGCCTACGAGCAGTACTTC. This encodes CSVTTEAYEQYF.

This clonotype was recorded at least ten times. The chain links TRBV28 to TRBJ1-4, with D perhaps matching TRBD1 (5 bases). Germline V CDR1 and CDR2: MDHEN, SYDVKM. The CDR3 has 15 amino acids. Trimming shortened V by 6 bases and J by 4 bases, and 15 bases separated the two germline ends. In DNA, the CDR3 is TGTGCCAGCAGCCCGCCCCGGGGCAATAATGAAAAACTGTTTTTT. Its protein is CASSPPRGNNEKLFF.

Many counts were recorded for this clonotype. The chain carries TRBV29-1 and TRBJ1-4; D is unclear. V lost 3 bases, J lost 7 bases, and 9 bases lay in between. Germline V CDR1 and CDR2: SQVTM, ANQGSEA. This CDR3 comprises 12 residues. The CDR3 protein is CSVEGLGEKLFF. The CDR3 DNA reads TGCAGCGTTGAGGGGTTAGGTGAAAAACTGTTTTTT.

This clonotype occurred a few times. This chain links TRBV27 with TRBJ2-3; D remains unclear. The CDR3 runs 15 residues. V was trimmed by 3 bases and J by 0 bases, leaving 10 bases between them. CDR1 is MNHEY and CDR2 is SMNVEV in the germline V gene (reference sequence). Here the CDR3 DNA reads TGTGCCAGCAGTTTCCGGAACCCTAGCACAGATACGCAGTATTTT. Its protein is CASSFRNPSTDTQYF.

This clonotype was detected only a few times. The rearrangement joins TRBV20-1 to TRBJ2-7; weak D call: TRBD2 (5 bases). CDR1 DFQATT and CDR2 SNEGSKA come from the germline V gene (reference sequence). V lost 5 bases and J lost 3, with 17 bases in between. The CDR3 extends over 14 amino acids. The CDR3 DNA reads as TGCAGTGCTTCGGATGAGGGTGATTTCTACGAGCAGTACTTC. This translates into CSASDEGDFYEQYF.

The sample holds a few counts of this clonotype. The V and J genes are TRBV3-1 and TRBJ2-3, with TRBD2 matching 10 bases. With 0 bases clipped from V and 2 bases from J, the junction kept 2 bases outside the gene matches. Germline V gene data show CDR1 as LGHDT and CDR2 as YNNKEL (reference sequence). This CDR3 contains 16 residues. Here the CDR3 reads CASSQETSGTTDTQYF. In DNA form, the CDR3 reads TGTGCCAGCAGCCAAGAAACTAGCGGGACCACAGATACGCAGTATTTT.

The V and J genes are TRBV20-1 and TRBJ2-1; TRBD2 matches at 9 bases. This CDR3 comprises 15 residues. CDR1 and CDR2 (germline): DFQATT, SNEGSKA (reference sequence). V lost 5 bases, J lost 9 bases, and 14 bases stayed unmatched. CDR3 amino acids: CSAVKPSGTQGEQFF. Written as DNA, the CDR3 is TGCAGTGCTGTAAAGCCTAGCGGGACGCAGGGTGAGCAGTTCTTC.

This clonotype appeared many times. V and J are TRBV4-1 and TRBJ2-1; tentative D call: TRBD2 (6 bases). This CDR3 has 16 residues. Germline lookup yields CDR1 MGHRA and CDR2 YSYEKL. Trimming stripped 2 bases from V and 4 bases from J, with 15 bases between. CDR3 region: CASSQRFRDSYNEQFF. The CDR3 region has the DNA TGCGCCAGCAGCCAACGATTCCGGGACTCTTACAATGAGCAGTTCTTC.

V and J are TRBV5-1 and TRBJ2-3; D is possibly TRBD1 (6 bases). The V and J ends lost 1 base and 4 bases respectively, with 10 bases between them. The CDR3 loop spans 14 amino acids. Germline V CDR1 and CDR2: SGHRS, YFSETQ. The CDR3 here is CASSLNRVPDTQYF. CDR3 in DNA: TGCGCCAGCAGCTTGAACAGGGTCCCAGATACGCAGTATTTT. Looking up the rest from reference TRBV5-1 and TRBJ2-3 gives the full variable domain: KAGVTQTPRYLIKTRGQQVTLSCSPISGHRSVSWYQQTPGQGLQFLFEYFSETQRNKGNFPGRFSGRQFSNSRSEMNVSTLELGDSALYLCASSLNRVPDTQYFGPGTRLTVL.